The 14 T cell receptor beta chains reported below all come from one sample, sequenced in a study of early T cells in non-severe SARS-CoV-2 infection (dated by TCRdb to the early 2020s). The library relied on 5' RACE. Sequencing relied on a NextSeq 500. The public reads were run again by TCRdb, first through fastp at Q25 and then through MiXCR, and only productive beta chains were kept. Identical CDR3 protein sequences are pooled into one entry, listed with their most common genes and DNA. Present in this sample are 65,000 to 80,000 distinct CDR3 sequences, roughly 13% of which were seen just once. 1.1% of the sample is taken by the ten largest. The sequenced material came from whole blood. The receptor set was obtained from an adult who was a healthcare worker with PCR-confirmed SARS-CoV-2 infection or an uninfected control (not recorded which).

The genes are TRBV19 and TRBJ2-2; D not certain. CDR3 length: 14 residues. V dropped 5 bases and J dropped 5 bases, with 12 bases sitting between them. CDR1 is LNHDA, CDR2 SQIVND, per germline (reference sequence). The CDR3 is CASSRAGRTGELFF. The CDR3, as DNA: TGTGCCAGTAGTCGAGCCGGACGGACCGGGGAGCTGTTTTTT.

This clonotype was observed many times. This sequence joins TRBV5-1 and TRBJ1-1, with D maybe TRBD1 (5 bases). The CDR3 loop spans 13 amino acids. The V gene's germline CDR1 is SGHRS and CDR2 YFSETQ. The V gene lost 0 bases and the J gene lost 6 bases, with 9 bases spanning the gap. DNA of the CDR3: TGCGCCAGCAGCTTGGACAGGAAAGCTGAAGCTTTCTTT. Translated, it gives CASSLDRKAEAFF.

This clonotype turned up a few times. CDR3 region: CASSPGQLYEQYF. The CDR3 DNA follows: TGTGCCAGCAGTCCCGGACAACTCTACGAGCAGTACTTC. The gene calls are TRBV12-3 or TRBV12-4 and TRBJ2-7; D might be TRBD1 (5 bases). CDR3 length: 13 residues. V lost 5 bases and J lost 3, with 11 bases in between.

This clonotype was counted a few times. This sequence joins TRBV2 and TRBJ2-4; D call uncertain. The CDR3 runs 15 residues. Trimming took off 8 bases at V and 1 base at J, with 15 bases between the two ends. Germline loops: CDR1 SNHLY, CDR2 FYNNEI. This CDR3 is CASFKSWLAKNIQYF. The CDR3 DNA follows: TGTGCCAGCTTCAAATCCTGGCTGGCCAAAAACATTCAGTACTTC. Drawing the rest from reference TRBV2 and TRBJ2-4, the complete variable domain is EPEVTQTPSHQVTQMGQEVILRCVPISNHLYFYWYRQILGQKVEFLVSFYNNEISEKSEIFDDQFSVERPDGSNFTLKIRSTKLEDSAMYFCASFKSWLAKNIQYFGAGTRLSVL.

The chain links TRBV9 to TRBJ1-2; no definite D call. Trimming took 2 bases from V and 4 from J, leaving 15 bases between them. Per the germline V gene, CDR1 is SGDLS and CDR2 is YYNGEE. The CDR3 sequence is 15 residues long. The DNA for the CDR3 is TGTGCCAGCAGCGTTAGCCCAACCCCCGTCTATGGCTACACCTTC. Translation gives CASSVSPTPVYGYTF.

This chain's CDR3 is CASTYANTGELFF. In DNA, the CDR3 is TGTGCCAGCACATACGCGAACACCGGGGAGCTGTTTTTT. The rearrangement uses TRBV11-2 and TRBJ2-2, with D uncertain. The germline CDR1 and CDR2 sequences are SGHAT and FQNNGV. The CDR3 has 13 residues. Trimming took 7 bases from V and 0 from J, leaving 6 bases between them.

This clonotype was detected ten times or more. The genes are TRBV27 and TRBJ1-6; D is possibly TRBD1 (5 bases). CDR1 is MNHEY and CDR2 is SMNVEV in the germline V gene (reference sequence). V lost 5 bases and J lost 6, with 20 bases in between. The CDR3 is made up of 17 amino acids. In DNA form, the CDR3 reads TGTGCCAGCAGTGCTGGGACGCCGGGGGACCGTAATTCACCCCTCCACTTT. Translation: CASSAGTPGDRNSPLHF.

The V call is TRBV27, the J call TRBJ2-1, with TRBD1 matching over 9 bases. Trimming cost V 7 bases and J 9 bases; bases outside gene matches: 7. Germline-derived CDR1 and CDR2 are MNHEY and SMNVEV (reference sequence). The CDR3 sequence is 13 residues long. The CDR3 region is CASKDRGSGEQFF. The CDR3 nucleotides are TGTGCCAGCAAGGACAGGGGTTCGGGTGAGCAGTTCTTC.

The V and J genes are TRBV28 and TRBJ1-1, with a weak D call TRBD1 (6 bases). Germline CDR1 and CDR2: MDHEN and SYDVKM. The CDR3 runs to 15 residues. The V gene lost 2 bases and the J gene lost 4 bases, with 14 bases spanning the gap. CDR3 loop: CASSLKQGFFTEAFF. The CDR3 nucleotides read TGTGCCAGCAGTTTAAAACAGGGCTTCTTCACTGAAGCTTTCTTT.

The chain links TRBV4-2 to TRBJ1-1; no definite D call. Germline values: CDR1 LGHNA, CDR2 YNFKEQ. This CDR3 is 12 amino acids long. The V gene lost 1 base and the J gene lost 7 bases, with 7 bases spanning the gap. The CDR3 nucleotides read TGTGCCAGCAGCCAAGTCGACCGTGAAGCTTTCTTT. It translates to CASSQVDREAFF.

This clonotype came up many times. This chain connects TRBV6-5 to TRBJ1-5; a weak D match, TRBD1 (6 bases). V was pared by 6 bases and J by 8 bases, with 17 bases between. The CDR3 runs to 14 residues. From germline, CDR1 is MNHEY and CDR2 SVGAGI. The DNA of the CDR3 is TGTGCCAGCAGCCCGGGACATCTAGATAAGCCCCAGCATTTT. Amino acids: CASSPGHLDKPQHF.

This chain joins TRBV28 and TRBJ2-7; D not resolved. Germline V CDR1 and CDR2: MDHEN, SYDVKM. This CDR3 is 13 amino acids long. Trimming removed 3 bases at V and 4 bases at J, with 10 bases between. CDR3 sequence (DNA): TGTGCCAGCAGTTTTGACTTACGTTACGAGCAGTACTTC. Translation: CASSFDLRYEQYF.

Many counts were recorded for this clonotype. The chain combines TRBV6-5 with TRBJ2-2; D remains ambiguous. The germline V gene encodes CDR1 MNHEY and CDR2 SVGAGI. The CDR3 extends over 12 amino acids. V was trimmed by 6 bases and J by 5 bases, leaving 7 bases between them. In DNA form, the CDR3 reads TGTGCCAGCAGCCTAAGTACCGGGGAGCTGTTTTTT. This codes for CASSLSTGELFF.

In this sample, this clonotype turned up a few times. The chain carries TRBV11-2 and TRBJ2-3; the D gene could be TRBD1 or TRBD2 (5 bases each). The V gene lost 4 bases and the J gene lost 6 bases, with 14 bases spanning the gap. The CDR3 contains 14 residues. CDR1 SGHAT and CDR2 FQNNGV come from the germline V gene. The chain's CDR3 is CASSSTRGSDTQYF. The CDR3 DNA reads as TGTGCCAGCAGCTCTACTAGGGGCAGCGATACGCAGTATTTT.